This T cell receptor beta chain was captured in a study of blood T cell repertoires in COVID-19. TCRdb's table, derived via immunoSEQ multiplex PCR, lists solely in-frame clones and lacks some. Among some 240,000 clones, 80% were seen once, and the ten largest hold around 13%. Sequencing was done on a sample of peripheral blood. This sequence was found in a human donor in a cohort sampled during active COVID-19.

The CDR3 loop is CASRLTGTGGDEQYF. CDR3 in DNA: TGCGCCAGCAGACTAACCGGGACAGGGGGCGACGAGCAGTACTTC. This rearrangement joins TRBV10-1 to TRBJ2-7; TRBD1 agrees at 12 bases. There are 15 residues in the CDR3. V was pared by 6 bases and J by 5 bases, with 8 bases of the junction left unmatched. Per germline, CDR1 WNHNN and CDR2 SYGVQD (reference sequence).